These 24 T cell receptor beta chains were sequenced from one sample in a study of T cell repertoires in cytomegalovirus infection. No cognate antigen is known for these TCRs. TCRdb processed the reads anew with MiXCR; each CDR3 protein has one entry. The profile shows around 310,000 distinct CDR3 sequences, roughly 29% of them singletons. Material: cultured PBMCs, obtained from culture after CMV antigen stimulation. Receptors originate from a human donor in good health (CMV status not recorded). Some clones in this sample may be carry-over from other donors' samples.

V usage is TRBV10-3 and J usage is TRBJ2-7; TRBD1 aligns across 9 bases. The length of the CDR3 is 13 residues. V was pared by 10 bases and J by 4 bases, with 8 bases of the junction left unmatched. Germline V gene lookup returns CDR1 ENHRY and CDR2 SYGVKD. In DNA, the CDR3 is TGTGCCACCGCGACAGGGGGTGGTTACGAGCAGTACTTC. Its translation: CATATGGGYEQYF.

This chain uses TRBV28 with TRBJ2-7; TRBD1 or TRBD2 may be the D gene (6 bases each). The V gene's germline CDR1 is MDHEN and CDR2 SYDVKM. The CDR3 is 13 amino acids. The germline V and J ends were trimmed by 8 bases and 1 base, with 12 bases remaining between them. The CDR3 region is CASEGGLSYEQYF. The CDR3 DNA reads as TGTGCCAGCGAAGGGGGGCTATCCTACGAGCAGTACTTC.

This clonotype showed up just a few times. The genes are TRBV11-3 and TRBJ2-7, with D possibly TRBD2 on 5 matching bases. The V and J ends lost 2 bases and 4 bases respectively, with 21 bases between them. The CDR3 has 17 amino acids. Germline CDR1 is SGHNT and CDR2 is YENEEA. CDR3: CASSLMSSRDRVYEQYF. CDR3 sequence (DNA): TGTGCCAGCAGCTTAATGAGTAGTCGGGATCGAGTATACGAGCAGTACTTC.

The rearrangement uses TRBV11-2 and TRBJ2-7; 7 positions agree with TRBD2. The CDR3 consists of 13 residues. CDR1 and CDR2 from the germline V gene are SGHAT and FQNNGV. V trimming: 5 bases; J trimming: 12 bases; junction bases outside the gene matches: 13. In nucleotides, the CDR3 is TGTGCCAGCAGCAGTAGCGGGCCGTACTCCCGGTACTTC. Protein sequence: CASSSSGPYSRYF.

This clonotype has just a few counts. This chain connects TRBV20-1 to TRBJ2-7, with 7 positions matching TRBD1. The CDR3 covers 14 residues. Germline V gene sequence: CDR1 DFQATT, CDR2 SNEGSKA (reference sequence). Trimming removed 4 bases from V and 1 base from J; junction bases left unmatched: 7. Here the CDR3 reads CSAIRDSFSYEQYF. The CDR3 coding sequence is TGCAGTGCTATCCGGGACAGCTTTTCCTACGAGCAGTACTTC.

This sequence joins TRBV7-3 and TRBJ1-1; 7 bases align to TRBD1. The CDR3 has 14 residues. CDR1 and CDR2 from the germline V gene are SGHTA and FQGTGA. The V gene end was trimmed by 5 bases and the J gene end by 8 bases; junction bases not matched to a gene: 11. CDR3 nucleotides: TGTGCCAGCAGCCGCGGGGACAGCGGGGGGGAAGCTTTCTTT. It is translated as CASSRGDSGGEAFF.

The chain combines TRBV6-5 with TRBJ2-2, with a tentative D call TRBD1 (6 bases). This CDR3 contains 14 residues. CDR1 and CDR2 from the germline V gene are MNHEY and SVGAGI. The V end was cut by 7 bases, the J end by 3 bases, with 12 bases between. The CDR3 DNA is TGTGCCAGCACCAGGGACATTTACACCGGGGAGCTGTTTTTT. Encoded protein: CASTRDIYTGELFF.

The chain links TRBV18 to TRBJ1-1, with D possibly matching TRBD1 (5 bases). The germline gives CDR1 KGHSH, CDR2 LQKENI. Between the trimmed V and J ends, which lost 3 bases and 0 bases, there was a span of 11 bases. The CDR3 contains 15 residues. For the CDR3, the DNA is TGTGCCAGCTCACCGCGGACAAGTATGAACACTGAAGCTTTCTTT. This sequence encodes CASSPRTSMNTEAFF.

The rearrangement uses TRBV5-1 and TRBJ2-7; either TRBD1 or TRBD2 may supply D (5 bases each). CDR3 length: 17 residues. Germline V gene data show CDR1 as SGHRS and CDR2 as YFSETQ. Deletions cut 0 bases from V and 0 bases from J, with 16 bases between. CDR3 sequence reads: CASSLDATGRSSYEQYF. The CDR3 nucleotides are TGCGCCAGCAGCTTGGATGCCACGGGACGCTCCTCCTACGAGCAGTACTTC. The full variable domain, its missing parts supplied by reference TRBV5-1 and TRBJ2-7, is KAGVTQTPRYLIKTRGQQVTLSCSPISGHRSVSWYQQTPGQGLQFLFEYFSETQRNKGNFPGRFSGRQFSNSRSEMNVSTLELGDSALYLCASSLDATGRSSYEQYFGPGTRLTVT.

This chain joins TRBV12-3 or TRBV12-4 and TRBJ2-1; 7 positions match TRBD2. This CDR3 is built from 14 residues. Trimming removed 1 base from V and 9 bases from J; junction bases left unmatched: 6. In DNA form, the CDR3 reads TGTGCCAGCAGTTTAGGGCGGGAGTGGGGTGAGCAGTTCTTC. Translating gives CASSLGREWGEQFF.

This clonotype was counted many times. The V and J genes are TRBV10-3 and TRBJ2-6; D gene ambiguous. Germline CDR1 and CDR2: ENHRY and SYGVKD. The CDR3 runs 15 residues. The V end was cut by 9 bases, the J end by 0 bases, with 12 bases between. CDR3 sequence reads: CAITDGSSGANVLTF. The CDR3 region has the DNA TGTGCCATAACCGACGGGTCCTCTGGGGCCAACGTCCTGACTTTC.

This clonotype is a singleton in its sample. The chain recombines TRBV6-6 with TRBJ2-2, with a possible D match to TRBD1 (6 bases). Germline V lookup: CDR1 MNHNY, CDR2 SVGAGI (reference sequence). The CDR3 has 14 amino acids. Trimming pared 5 bases from V and 5 bases from J, leaving 12 bases between. Here the CDR3 reads CASSDRRKTGELFF. CDR3 bases: TGTGCCAGCAGTGACAGGAGAAAGACCGGGGAGCTGTTTTTT.

This clonotype was recorded only once. At one of its ends the junction is not consistent with the germline gene, which may arise from a read error. CDR3 DNA sequence: TGTGCCAGCAGTGAAACAGGGGGTGATTGCCTCTTC. Its translation is CASSETGGDCLF. The rearrangement links TRBV25-1 to TRBJ2-1; TRBD1 agrees at 8 bases. Germline CDR1 MGHDK, CDR2 SYGVNS. The CDR3 consists of 12 residues.

This chain joins TRBV14 and TRBJ1-2; unclear D gene. Germline-derived CDR1 and CDR2 are SGHDN and FVKESK. The germline V and J ends were trimmed by 1 base and 3 bases, with 3 bases remaining between them. This CDR3 has 12 amino acids. For the CDR3, the DNA is TGTGCCAGCAGCCAAGCAGACTATGGCTACACCTTC. It codes for CASSQADYGYTF.

This clonotype has ten or more counts. The chain joins TRBV7-2 to TRBJ2-5; D may match TRBD1 or TRBD2 (5 bases each). This CDR3 contains 17 residues. V gave up 0 bases and J gave up 6 bases, with 20 bases separating them. The germline CDR1 and CDR2 sequences are SGHTA and FQGNSA. The CDR3: CASSLARPGQVGKTQYF. CDR3 bases: TGTGCCAGCAGCTTAGCCCGTCCGGGGCAGGTGGGGAAGACCCAGTACTTC.

The rearrangement uses TRBV18 and TRBJ1-5; D is ambiguous. This CDR3 comprises 13 residues. Germline V gives CDR1 KGHSH, CDR2 LQKENI. With 5 bases removed from V and 5 bases from J, the gap between germline ends came to 10 bases. The CDR3 DNA is TGTGCCAGCTCAAGGGTTGAGGATCAGCCCCAGCATTTT. It is translated as CASSRVEDQPQHF.

The chain is built from TRBV5-1 and TRBJ2-1; D is possibly TRBD1 (5 bases). V was shortened by 0 bases and J by 3 bases, with 10 bases between the two germline ends. CDR1 is SGHRS, CDR2 YFSETQ, per germline. The CDR3 is made up of 15 amino acids. CDR3 in amino acids: CASSLDRLNYNEQFF. Written as DNA, the CDR3 is TGCGCCAGCAGCTTGGACAGGTTGAACTACAATGAGCAGTTCTTC.

This clonotype has only a few counts. This chain uses TRBV5-1 with TRBJ2-1; TRBD2 matches 7 bases. Germline CDR1 reads SGHRS; CDR2 reads YFSETQ. CDR3 size: 15 residues. Germline trimming cut 0 bases from V and 6 bases from J; bases unmatched to any gene: 6. Here the CDR3 DNA reads TGCGCCAGCAGCTTGGCGGCGGGGGAAAGCAATGAGCAGTTCTTC. This encodes CASSLAAGESNEQFF.

The V call is TRBV30, the J call TRBJ2-1; no firm D call. The germline V and J ends were trimmed by 5 bases and 10 bases, with 21 bases remaining between them. This CDR3 has 14 residues. Germline-derived CDR1 and CDR2 are GTSNPN and SVGIG (reference sequence). DNA for the CDR3: TGTGCCTGGGGCTCCGCGGTCCGCCGCTCGGAGCAGTTCTTC. Protein product: CAWGSAVRRSEQFF.

CDR3 residues: CASSATTGRRTSGRRYEQYF. DNA for the CDR3: TGTGCCAGCAGTGCCACTACAGGTCGGAGGACTAGCGGGAGGAGGTACGAGCAGTACTTC. V gene TRBV12-3 or TRBV12-4 combines with J gene TRBJ2-7, with TRBD2 identical over 14 bases. The CDR3 loop spans 20 amino acids. The V and J ends lost 5 bases and 4 bases, in that order; junction bases with no gene match: 19.

The chain is built from TRBV5-1 and TRBJ2-7; D not certain. Germline V lookup: CDR1 SGHRS, CDR2 YFSETQ. This CDR3 spans 13 amino acids. Trimming took 0 bases from V and 6 from J, leaving 10 bases between them. CDR3 DNA sequence: TGCGCCAGCAGCTTGGAGGCTAACCTCGAGCAGTACTTC. Amino acids: CASSLEANLEQYF.

This clonotype was found a few times. The chain has TRBV12-3 or TRBV12-4 and TRBJ2-1, with 7 positions matching TRBD2. V lost 5 bases to trimming and J lost 6 bases; unmatched junction nucleotides: 10. The CDR3 is 15 amino acids. The CDR3 protein is CASSPRLGEGNEQFF. The CDR3 coding sequence is TGTGCCAGCAGTCCCAGACTCGGGGAGGGCAATGAGCAGTTCTTC.

This clonotype was observed a handful of times. Germline and junction disagree at one end, which may indicate a read error. The J gene is TRBJ2-7, the V gene TRBV5-3; 8 bases are a match to TRBD1. TRBV5-3 qualifies as an ORF whose function is uncertain. The CDR3 spans 15 residues. In nucleotides, the CDR3 is TGTGCCAGCAGCTTGTTCAGGACAGGGTTCTACGAGCAGTACTTC. This encodes CASSLFRTGFYEQYF.

The chain is built from TRBV14 and TRBJ2-7; weak D call: TRBD2 (6 bases). Between the trimmed V and J ends, which lost 1 base and 6 bases, there was a span of 25 bases. The CDR3 is made up of 18 amino acids. CDR1 and CDR2 (germline): SGHDN, FVKESK. CDR3 region: CASSQVSGRGDRGSEQYF. The CDR3 region has the DNA TGTGCCAGCAGCCAAGTATCCGGGAGAGGGGACCGGGGGAGCGAGCAGTACTTC.